The present T cell receptor beta chain was sequenced within a study of blood T cell repertoires in COVID-19. Study as a whole: T cells, B-cell-depleted T cells, or PBMCs provided the cDNA or gDNA that served as material.

In the original processing: Nucleated cell counts were estimated from reference gene primer amplification. Measured with immunoSEQ multiplex PCR; TCRdb has only the in-frame clones, and not every one. V and J calls plus clone size are reproduced from that table; the DNA served to infer D and trimming. This table has 85,000 to 100,000 clones, over 75% appearing once. Germline assignment: CDR1 WSHSY and CDR2 SAAADI. Trimming stripped 6 bases from V and 4 bases from J, with 18 bases between. There are 16 residues in the CDR3. The TCR was taken from a man between 60 and 75 years old with acute or convalescent COVID-19. The chain has TRBV10-2 and TRBJ2-2; tentatively, D is TRBD2 (7 bases). Source material: peripheral blood. CDR3 protein: CASRQGGARVTGELFF. CDR3 bases: TGCGCCAGCAGGCAAGGGGGGGCTCGTGTCACCGGGGAGCTGTTTTTT.